These T cell receptor beta chains were read from a single sample in a study of cytomegalovirus exposure and HLA in healthy donors. Clones were sequenced by immunoSEQ multiplex PCR, and TCRdb holds only the in-frame ones, with some missing. The sample lists 90,000 to 120,000 clones, roughly 70% occurring once. The source material was PBMCs. The receptor source for this set is a woman in her thirties or forties in good health and CMV-seropositive. CDR3s include the opening cysteine and the closing phenylalanine or tryptophan. The D gene is left open where the match is weak. Where a row states a size, it is once, few, many or the class of an expanded clone; other rows omit it.

D gene	J gene	clone size	V gene	CDR3 protein	CDR3 DNA
TRBD1	TRBJ1-4	NA	TRBV5-1	CASSSTGATNEKLFF	TGCGCCAGCAGCTCAACAGGGGCAACTAATGAAAAACTGTTTTTT
NA	TRBJ2-3	NA	TRBV7-2	CASSPRTATDTQYF	TGTGCCAGCAGCCCCCGGACAGCCACAGATACGCAGTATTTT
NA	TRBJ1-2	once	TRBV5-1	CASSFFTGNYGYTF	TGTGCCAGCAGCTTTTTTACAGGGAACTATGGCTACACCTTC
TRBD1	TRBJ2-3	NA	TRBV5-1	CASSYRTGGRDTQYF	TGCGCCAGCAGTTACAGGACAGGGGGGAGAGATACGCAGTATTTT
NA	TRBJ1-3	NA	TRBV5-1	CASSPELNSGNTIYF	TGCGCCAGCTCACCGGAGCTCAACTCTGGAAACACCATATATTTT
NA	TRBJ1-1	NA	TRBV11-3	CASSPSPDTEAFF	TGTGCCAGCAGCCCTAGCCCGGACACTGAAGCTTTCTTT
NA	TRBJ2-5	NA	TRBV19	CASSIGGSPFETQYF	TGTGCCAGTAGTATTGGTGGCAGTCCCTTCGAGACCCAGTACTTC
NA	TRBJ2-5	NA	TRBV10-1	CASSESPGVVQETQYF	TGCGCCAGCAGTGAGTCTCCAGGGGTGGTCCAAGAGACCCAGTACTTC
TRBD2	TRBJ2-3	NA	TRBV4-2	CASSQGLAGGSDTQYF	TGTGCCAGCAGCCAAGGCCTAGCGGGGGGTTCGGATACGCAGTATTTT
TRBD1	TRBJ1-5	NA	TRBV6-1	CATETGGLGNQPQHF	TGTGCCACCGAGACAGGGGGCCTTGGCAATCAGCCCCAGCATTTT
TRBD1	TRBJ1-5	few	TRBV9	CASSRGQGKNQPQHF	TGTGCCAGCAGCCGAGGACAGGGAAAGAATCAGCCCCAGCATTTT
TRBD1	TRBJ1-2	NA	TRBV5-6	CASSSGGPNYGYTF	TGTGCCAGCAGCTCAGGGGGTCCTAACTATGGCTACACCTTC
TRBD1	TRBJ2-3	NA	TRBV5-1	CASSSSSRPGQVWTQYF	TGCGCCAGCAGCTCATCCTCCAGACCGGGACAGGTTTGGACGCAGTATTTT
TRBD2	TRBJ2-7	NA	TRBV10-3	CAISFGGGTKGQYF	TGTGCCATCAGTTTCGGCGGGGGAACGAAGGGGCAGTACTTC
TRBD2	TRBJ2-5	NA	TRBV2	CASSVTVWASGGLSSGQYF	TGTGCCAGCAGTGTAACCGTGTGGGCTAGCGGGGGGCTGAGTAGCGGCCAGTACTTC
NA	TRBJ1-1	NA	TRBV19	CASSWQVNTEAFF	TGTGCCAGTAGTTGGCAAGTGAACACTGAAGCTTTCTTT
NA	TRBJ1-2	NA	TRBV7-6	CASSLASGQGYTF	TGTGCCAGCAGCTTAGCAAGCGGGCAAGGCTACACCTTC
TRBD1	TRBJ2-7	NA	TRBV6-1	CASSEGQGSHEQYF	TGTGCCAGCAGTGAAGGACAGGGGTCCCACGAGCAGTACTTC
NA	TRBJ1-6	NA	TRBV13	CASSPRSTPFNSPLHF	TGTGCCAGCAGCCCCCGGTCCACTCCCTTTAATTCACCCCTCCACTTT
TRBD1	TRBJ2-7	NA	TRBV28	CASSLQGPGQGFHEQYF	TGTGCCAGCAGTTTACAGGGCCCGGGACAGGGATTCCACGAGCAGTACTTC
NA	TRBJ1-1	few	TRBV10-3	CAISAGSEAFF	TGTGCCATCAGTGCAGGGTCAGAAGCTTTCTTT
NA	TRBJ2-3	NA	TRBV30	CAWAVADTQYF	TGTGCCTGGGCGGTGGCAGATACGCAGTATTTT
NA	TRBJ1-2	NA	TRBV5-1	CASSLLPEYGYTF	TGCGCCAGCAGCTTGTTGCCGGAGTATGGCTACACCTTC
NA	TRBJ1-1	NA	TRBV5-1	CASSLTVNTEAFF	TGCGCCAGCAGTCTTACGGTGAACACTGAAGCTTTCTTT
TRBD1	TRBJ1-5	once	TRBV18	CASSNTGGGRNQPQHF	TGTGCCAGCTCCAATACAGGGGGAGGGCGGAATCAGCCCCAGCATTTT
TRBD2	TRBJ2-1	NA	TRBV7-9	CASSFAPSGYNEQFF	TGTGCCAGCAGCTTTGCGCCTAGCGGGTACAATGAGCAGTTCTTC
NA	TRBJ1-4	few	TRBV6-5	CASRKGGEKLFF	TGTGCCAGCAGGAAGGGGGGGGAAAAACTGTTTTTT
NA	TRBJ2-7	NA	TRBV7-2	CASSFQGSAEQYF	TGTGCCAGCAGCTTCCAGGGGTCGGCCGAGCAGTACTTC